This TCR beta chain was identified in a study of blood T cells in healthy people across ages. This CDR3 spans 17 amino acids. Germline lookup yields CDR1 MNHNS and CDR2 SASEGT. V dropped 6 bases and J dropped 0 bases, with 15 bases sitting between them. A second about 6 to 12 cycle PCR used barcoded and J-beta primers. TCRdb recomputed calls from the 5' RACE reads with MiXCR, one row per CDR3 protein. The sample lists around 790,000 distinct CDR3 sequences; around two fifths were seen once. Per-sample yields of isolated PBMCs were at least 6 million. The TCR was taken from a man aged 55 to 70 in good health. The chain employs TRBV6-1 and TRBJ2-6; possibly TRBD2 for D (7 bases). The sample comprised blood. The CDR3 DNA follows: TGTGCCAGCAGAGTCCGCGGGGGCAACTCTGGGGCCAACGTCCTGACTTTC. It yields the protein CASRVRGGNSGANVLTF.